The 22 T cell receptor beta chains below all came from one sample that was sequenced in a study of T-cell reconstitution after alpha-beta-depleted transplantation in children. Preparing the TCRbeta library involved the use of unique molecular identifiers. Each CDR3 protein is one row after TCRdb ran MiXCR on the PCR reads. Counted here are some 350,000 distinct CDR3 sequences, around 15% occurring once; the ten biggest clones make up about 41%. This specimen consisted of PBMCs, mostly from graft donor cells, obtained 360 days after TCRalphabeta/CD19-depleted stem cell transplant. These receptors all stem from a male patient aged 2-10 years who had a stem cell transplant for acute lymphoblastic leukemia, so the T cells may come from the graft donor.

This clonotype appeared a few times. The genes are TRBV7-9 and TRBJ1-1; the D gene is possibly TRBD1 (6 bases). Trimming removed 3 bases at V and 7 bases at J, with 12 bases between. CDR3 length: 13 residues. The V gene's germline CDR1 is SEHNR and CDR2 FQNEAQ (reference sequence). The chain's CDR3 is CASSFGQSYEAFF. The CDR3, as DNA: TGTGCCAGCAGCTTCGGACAGTCTTATGAAGCTTTCTTT.

CDR3 sequence (DNA): TGTGCCAGCAGCCCAGACAGGGAATACACTGAAGCTTTCTTT. This sequence encodes CASSPDREYTEAFF. The rearrangement uses TRBV12-3 or TRBV12-4 and TRBJ1-1; TRBD1 agrees at 7 bases. The CDR3 spans 14 residues. V lost 6 bases and J lost 3; bases outside the gene matches: 7.

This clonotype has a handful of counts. This CDR3 is CASTPGQSYNEQFF. The DNA for the CDR3 is TGTGCCAGCACTCCGGGACAGTCCTACAATGAGCAGTTCTTC. This chain joins TRBV12-3 or TRBV12-4 and TRBJ2-1, with 7 bases identical to TRBD1. V lost 7 bases to trimming and J lost 1 base; unmatched junction nucleotides: 4. The length of the CDR3 is 14 residues.

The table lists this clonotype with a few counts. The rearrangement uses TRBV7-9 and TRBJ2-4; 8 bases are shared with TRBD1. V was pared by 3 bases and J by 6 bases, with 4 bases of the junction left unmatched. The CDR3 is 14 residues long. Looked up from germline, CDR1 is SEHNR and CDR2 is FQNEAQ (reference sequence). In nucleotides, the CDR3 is TGTGCCAGCAGCTTCCGACAGGGGACAAACATTCAGTACTTC. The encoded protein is CASSFRQGTNIQYF.

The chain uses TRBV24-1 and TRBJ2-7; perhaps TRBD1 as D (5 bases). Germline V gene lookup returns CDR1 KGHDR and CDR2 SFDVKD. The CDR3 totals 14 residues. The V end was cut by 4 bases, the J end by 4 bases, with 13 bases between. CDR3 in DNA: TGTGCCACCAGTGAGGGGCCAGGTGCTTACGAGCAGTACTTC. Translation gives CATSEGPGAYEQYF.

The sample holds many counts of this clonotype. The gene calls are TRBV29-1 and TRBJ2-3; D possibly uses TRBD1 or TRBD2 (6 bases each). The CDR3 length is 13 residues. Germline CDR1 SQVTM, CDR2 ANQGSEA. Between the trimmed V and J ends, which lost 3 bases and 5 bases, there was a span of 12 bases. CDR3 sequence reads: CSVDRGGQDTQYF. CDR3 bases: TGCAGCGTTGACAGGGGAGGTCAAGATACGCAGTATTTT.

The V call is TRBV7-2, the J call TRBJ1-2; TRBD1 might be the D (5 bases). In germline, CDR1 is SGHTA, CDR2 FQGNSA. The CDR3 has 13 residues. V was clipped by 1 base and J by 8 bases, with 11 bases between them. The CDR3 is CASSLVRERGYTF. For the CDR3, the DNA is TGTGCCAGCAGCTTAGTCAGGGAGCGAGGCTACACCTTC.

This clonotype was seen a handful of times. For the CDR3, the DNA is TGCGCCAGCAGCTTTCTACAGGGGTCCAACACTGAAGCTTTCTTT. It yields the protein CASSFLQGSNTEAFF. This chain connects TRBV5-1 to TRBJ1-1; 7 nucleotides align to TRBD1. In germline, CDR1 is SGHRS, CDR2 YFSETQ. The CDR3 is 15 amino acids. Trimming cost V 2 bases and J 2 bases; bases outside gene matches: 6.

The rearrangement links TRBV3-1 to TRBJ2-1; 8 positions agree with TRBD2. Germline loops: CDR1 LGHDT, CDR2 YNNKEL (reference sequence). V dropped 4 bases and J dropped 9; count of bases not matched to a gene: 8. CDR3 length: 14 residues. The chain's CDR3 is CASSLSGGPGEQFF. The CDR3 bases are TGTGCCAGCAGCCTTTCGGGAGGGCCGGGTGAGCAGTTCTTC.

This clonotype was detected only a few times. The CDR3: CASTTRFRDRGTEAFF. For the CDR3, the DNA is TGTGCCAGCACCACCCGTTTCCGGGACAGGGGCACTGAAGCTTTCTTT. The chain combines TRBV28 with TRBJ1-1; 10 bases map to TRBD1. Germline V lookup: CDR1 MDHEN, CDR2 SYDVKM. The CDR3 runs 16 residues. Germline trimming cut 7 bases from V and 4 bases from J; bases unmatched to any gene: 12.

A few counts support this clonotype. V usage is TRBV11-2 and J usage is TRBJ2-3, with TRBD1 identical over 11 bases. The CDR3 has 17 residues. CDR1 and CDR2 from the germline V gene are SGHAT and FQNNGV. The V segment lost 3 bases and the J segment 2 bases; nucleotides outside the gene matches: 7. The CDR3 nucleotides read TGTGCCAGCAGCTTGGGGTGGGACAGGGGGATCACAGATACGCAGTATTTT. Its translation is CASSLGWDRGITDTQYF.

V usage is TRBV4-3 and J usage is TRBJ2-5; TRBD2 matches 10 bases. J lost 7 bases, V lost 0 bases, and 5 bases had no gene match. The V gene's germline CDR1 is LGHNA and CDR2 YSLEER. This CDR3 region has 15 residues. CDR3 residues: CASSQDVRLAGTQYF. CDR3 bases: TGCGCCAGCAGCCAAGATGTACGACTAGCGGGGACCCAGTACTTC.

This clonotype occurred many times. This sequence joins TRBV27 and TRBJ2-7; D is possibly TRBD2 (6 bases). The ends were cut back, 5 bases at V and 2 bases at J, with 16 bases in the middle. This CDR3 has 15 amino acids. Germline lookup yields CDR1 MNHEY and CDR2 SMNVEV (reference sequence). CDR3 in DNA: TGTGCCAGCAGTCCCCGGGCGGGATCTACCTACGAGCAGTACTTC. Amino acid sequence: CASSPRAGSTYEQYF.

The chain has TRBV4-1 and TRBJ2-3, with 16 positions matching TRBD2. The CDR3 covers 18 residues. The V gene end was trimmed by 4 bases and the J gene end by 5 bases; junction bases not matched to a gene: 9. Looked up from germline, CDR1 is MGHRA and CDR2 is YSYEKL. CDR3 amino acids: CASSRGTSGRAVVDTQYF. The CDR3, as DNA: TGCGCCAGCAGCCGGGGGACTAGCGGGAGGGCCGTGGTAGATACGCAGTATTTT.

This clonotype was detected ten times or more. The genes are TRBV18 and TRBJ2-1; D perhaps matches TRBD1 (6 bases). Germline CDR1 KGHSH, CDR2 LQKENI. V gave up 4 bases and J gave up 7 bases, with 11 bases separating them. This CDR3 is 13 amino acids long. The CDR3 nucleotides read TGTGCCAGCTCACTAGTGGGGACAAATGAGCAGTTCTTC. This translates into CASSLVGTNEQFF.

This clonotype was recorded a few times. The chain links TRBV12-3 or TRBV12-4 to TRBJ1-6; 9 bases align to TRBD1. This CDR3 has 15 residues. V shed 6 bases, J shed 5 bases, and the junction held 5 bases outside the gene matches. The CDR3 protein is CASRQRDRDNSPLHF. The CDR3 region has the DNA TGTGCCAGCAGACAACGGGACAGGGATAATTCACCCCTCCACTTT.

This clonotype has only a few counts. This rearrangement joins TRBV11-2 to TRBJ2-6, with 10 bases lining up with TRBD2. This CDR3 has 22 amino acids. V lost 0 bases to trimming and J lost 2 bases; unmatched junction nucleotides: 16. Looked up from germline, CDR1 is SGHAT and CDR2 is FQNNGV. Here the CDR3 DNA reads TGTGCCAGCAGCTTAGATGGGAAACTAGCGGGATCGGGGGGACCTGGGGCCAACGTCCTGACTTTC. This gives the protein CASSLDGKLAGSGGPGANVLTF.

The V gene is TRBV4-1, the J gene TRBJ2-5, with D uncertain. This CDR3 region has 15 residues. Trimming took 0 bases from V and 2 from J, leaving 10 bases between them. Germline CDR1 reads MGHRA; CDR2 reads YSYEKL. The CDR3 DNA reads TGCGCCAGCAGCCAAGATGGGGTGGTACAAGAGACCCAGTACTTC. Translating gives CASSQDGVVQETQYF.

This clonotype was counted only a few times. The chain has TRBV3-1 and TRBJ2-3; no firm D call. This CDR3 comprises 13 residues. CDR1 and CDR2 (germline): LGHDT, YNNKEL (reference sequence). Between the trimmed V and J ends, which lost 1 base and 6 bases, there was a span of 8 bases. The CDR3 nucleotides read TGTGCCAGCAGCCAAGTCGGCAGGGATACGCAGTATTTT. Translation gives CASSQVGRDTQYF.

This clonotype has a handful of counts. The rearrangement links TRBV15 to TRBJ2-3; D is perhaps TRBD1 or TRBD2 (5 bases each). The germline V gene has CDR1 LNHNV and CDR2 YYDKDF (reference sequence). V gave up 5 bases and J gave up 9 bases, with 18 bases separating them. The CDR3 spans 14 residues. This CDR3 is CATSGWPGTPTQYF. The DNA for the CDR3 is TGTGCCACCAGCGGATGGCCCGGGACCCCCACGCAGTATTTT.

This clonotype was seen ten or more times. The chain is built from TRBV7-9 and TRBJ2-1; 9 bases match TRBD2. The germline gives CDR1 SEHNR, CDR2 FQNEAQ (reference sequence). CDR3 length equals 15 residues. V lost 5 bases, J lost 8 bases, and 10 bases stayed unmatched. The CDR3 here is CASSLGVAGVDEQFF. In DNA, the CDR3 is TGTGCCAGCAGCCTAGGGGTAGCGGGAGTGGATGAGCAGTTCTTC.

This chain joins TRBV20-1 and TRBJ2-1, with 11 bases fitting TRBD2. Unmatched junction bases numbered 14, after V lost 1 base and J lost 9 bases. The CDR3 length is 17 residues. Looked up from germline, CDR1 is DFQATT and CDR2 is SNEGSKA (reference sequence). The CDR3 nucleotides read TGCAGTGCTAGAGGGCCCACTCGACTAGCGGGACAACTTGAGCAGTTCTTC. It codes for CSARGPTRLAGQLEQFF.